A selection of T cell receptor beta chains follows, all from one sample in a study of response to subunit inactivated influenza vaccine. TCRdb itself ran the RT-PCR reads through MiXCR, one entry per CDR3 protein. The data contain 530,000 or so distinct CDR3 sequences, over 25% of them seen just once; the ten biggest clones take up 1.5% to 2%. The source material was CD4+ T cells sorted from PBMCs, sampled about 5 days after vaccination. Source of these receptors: a man aged 45-65 years who received an inactivated influenza vaccine. Both conserved end residues are part of each CDR3. Each record gives: CDR3 DNA, CDR3 protein, D gene, J gene, CDR3 length, clone size, V gene. D genes are given only for firm matches. The size entry is marked missing in some rows and otherwise reads once, few, many or a size class.

CDR3 DNA: TGCGCCAGCAGCCAAACAATACAAGAAAATGGCTACACCTTC
CDR3 protein: CASSQTIQENGYTF
D gene: -
J gene: TRBJ1-2
CDR3 length: 14
clone size: few
V gene: TRBV4-1

CDR3 DNA: TGCAGTGCTAGAGATCTTGAATATAGCGGAATGACCTCTGGGGCCAACGTCCTGACTTTC
CDR3 protein: CSARDLEYSGMTSGANVLTF
D gene: -
J gene: TRBJ2-6
CDR3 length: 20
clone size: -
V gene: TRBV20-1

CDR3 DNA: TGTGCCAGCAGACCCGAGGGGGGGGTTAATCAGCCCCAGCATTTT
CDR3 protein: CASRPEGGVNQPQHF
D gene: -
J gene: TRBJ1-5
CDR3 length: 15
clone size: few
V gene: TRBV6-1

CDR3 DNA: TGTGCCACCAGTGATGGGGACCGAGAATTGACGACCCAGTACTTC
CDR3 protein: CATSDGDRELTTQYF
D gene: -
J gene: TRBJ2-5
CDR3 length: 15
clone size: few
V gene: TRBV24-1

CDR3 DNA: TGTGCCAGCAGCAAAGCGCCAGATTACTACGAGCAGTACTTC
CDR3 protein: CASSKAPDYYEQYF
D gene: -
J gene: TRBJ2-7
CDR3 length: 14
clone size: -
V gene: TRBV21-1

CDR3 DNA: TGTGCCAGCAGTTACTCGCCGGGACAGGGTGTAGAGACCCAGTACTTC
CDR3 protein: CASSYSPGQGVETQYF
D gene: TRBD1
J gene: TRBJ2-5
CDR3 length: 16
clone size: few
V gene: TRBV6-5

CDR3 DNA: TGTGCCAGCAGTTTAAGCGGGTTAGCGGGCTCCTACAATGAGCAGTTCTTC
CDR3 protein: CASSLSGLAGSYNEQFF
D gene: TRBD2
J gene: TRBJ2-1
CDR3 length: 17
clone size: few
V gene: TRBV12-3/TRBV12-4

CDR3 DNA: TGTGCCAGCAGTTACCCTGACTGGGCGGGAGTAAGGTACGAGCAGTACTTC
CDR3 protein: CASSYPDWAGVRYEQYF
D gene: TRBD2
J gene: TRBJ2-7
CDR3 length: 17
clone size: few
V gene: TRBV6-2/TRBV6-3

CDR3 DNA: TGCAGCGTTGGAGACAGCCGCACAGATACGCAGTATTTT
CDR3 protein: CSVGDSRTDTQYF
D gene: -
J gene: TRBJ2-3
CDR3 length: 13
clone size: -
V gene: TRBV29-1

CDR3 DNA: TGTGCCAGCAGGGGACATCTTTCGTCGCCTGAGCAGTACTTC
CDR3 protein: CASRGHLSSPEQYF
D gene: -
J gene: TRBJ2-7
CDR3 length: 14
clone size: few
V gene: TRBV28

CDR3 DNA: TGTGCCAGCAGACATGTTGAGGCTCTCTACGAGCAGTACTTC
CDR3 protein: CASRHVEALYEQYF
D gene: -
J gene: TRBJ2-7
CDR3 length: 14
clone size: few
V gene: TRBV6-1

CDR3 DNA: TGCAGTGCTAGAGGACTAGCGGGAGGTTTGTTGGACGAGCAGTACTTC
CDR3 protein: CSARGLAGGLLDEQYF
D gene: TRBD2
J gene: TRBJ2-7
CDR3 length: 16
clone size: few
V gene: TRBV20-1

CDR3 DNA: TGCGCCAGCAGCCAAGATCTGCGGGACAGAGAAGAGACCCAGTACTTC
CDR3 protein: CASSQDLRDREETQYF
D gene: -
J gene: TRBJ2-5
CDR3 length: 16
clone size: -
V gene: TRBV4-3

CDR3 DNA: TGTGCCTCTTCGAGTAGCGGCCAAGAGACCCAGTACTTC
CDR3 protein: CASSSSGQETQYF
D gene: -
J gene: TRBJ2-5
CDR3 length: 13
clone size: few
V gene: TRBV6-1

CDR3 DNA: TGTGCCACCAGTGACGGCGCTGAAGCTTTCTTT
CDR3 protein: CATSDGAEAFF
D gene: -
J gene: TRBJ1-1
CDR3 length: 11
clone size: few
V gene: TRBV24-1

CDR3 DNA: TGTGCCAGCAGCTTGTTGCCAGGGAGCGGCACTGAAGCTTTCTTT
CDR3 protein: CASSLLPGSGTEAFF
D gene: -
J gene: TRBJ1-1
CDR3 length: 15
clone size: -
V gene: TRBV5-6

CDR3 DNA: TGCGCCAGCAGCCAAGTGTCCGGGACAGGAAACGAAAAACTGTTTTTT
CDR3 protein: CASSQVSGTGNEKLFF
D gene: TRBD1
J gene: TRBJ1-4
CDR3 length: 16
clone size: -
V gene: TRBV4-3

CDR3 DNA: TGCGCCAGCAGCTTGCGACCAGGGGGAGAGACCCAGTACTTC
CDR3 protein: CASSLRPGGETQYF
D gene: TRBD1
J gene: TRBJ2-5
CDR3 length: 14
clone size: few
V gene: TRBV5-1

CDR3 DNA: TGCAGTGCTAGAGAACCGGGACGGAGTCAATACGAGCAGTACTTC
CDR3 protein: CSAREPGRSQYEQYF
D gene: -
J gene: TRBJ2-7
CDR3 length: 15
clone size: few
V gene: TRBV20-1

CDR3 DNA: TGCAGTGCTAACATCCAGGGGATTGGCACTGAAGCTTTCTTT
CDR3 protein: CSANIQGIGTEAFF
D gene: -
J gene: TRBJ1-1
CDR3 length: 14
clone size: few
V gene: TRBV20-1

CDR3 DNA: TGTGCCACCAGTAGCTCTAGCGGGAGCTCTTCTGGGACCGGGAAGCTGTTTTTT
CDR3 protein: CATSSSSGSSSGTGKLFF
D gene: TRBD2
J gene: TRBJ2-2
CDR3 length: 18
clone size: -
V gene: TRBV24-1

CDR3 DNA: TGTGCCAGCAGCCTAGGACAGGGGGCAGGAGATACGCAGTATTTT
CDR3 protein: CASSLGQGAGDTQYF
D gene: TRBD1
J gene: TRBJ2-3
CDR3 length: 15
clone size: few
V gene: TRBV3-1

CDR3 DNA: TGCAGTGCTAGTAGGAGGACTGAAGCTTTCTTT
CDR3 protein: CSASRRTEAFF
D gene: -
J gene: TRBJ1-1
CDR3 length: 11
clone size: few
V gene: TRBV20-1

CDR3 DNA: TGCAGCGTTGTTGGGACAGTCTACAATGAGCAGTTCTTC
CDR3 protein: CSVVGTVYNEQFF
D gene: TRBD1
J gene: TRBJ2-1
CDR3 length: 13
clone size: -
V gene: TRBV29-1

CDR3 DNA: TGTGCCAGCAGCTTAAGTGCGGGCTGGGGTGAAGCTTTCTTT
CDR3 protein: CASSLSAGWGEAFF
D gene: -
J gene: TRBJ1-1
CDR3 length: 14
clone size: few
V gene: TRBV7-9

CDR3 DNA: TGCGCCAGCAGCAGGGACTCGATAGCAGCGGATACGCAGTATTTT
CDR3 protein: CASSRDSIAADTQYF
D gene: -
J gene: TRBJ2-3
CDR3 length: 15
clone size: -
V gene: TRBV5-1

CDR3 DNA: TGCGCCATCACCGCGCGGGGGGCAGAGAACACTGAAGCTTTCTTT
CDR3 protein: CAITARGAENTEAFF
D gene: -
J gene: TRBJ1-1
CDR3 length: 15
clone size: few
V gene: TRBV5-1

CDR3 DNA: TGTGCCAGCAGCAGGCTTGAGGCTGCCGGGGAGCTGTTTTTT
CDR3 protein: CASSRLEAAGELFF
D gene: -
J gene: TRBJ2-2
CDR3 length: 14
clone size: few
V gene: TRBV12-3/TRBV12-4

CDR3 DNA: TGTGCCAGCAGCCCAAGGGGGCGAACAGATACGCAGTATTTT
CDR3 protein: CASSPRGRTDTQYF
D gene: TRBD1
J gene: TRBJ2-3
CDR3 length: 14
clone size: few
V gene: TRBV5-6

CDR3 DNA: TGTGCCAGCAGCCAAGCGTATGGCGGGGAGCTGTTTTTT
CDR3 protein: CASSQAYGGELFF
D gene: -
J gene: TRBJ2-2
CDR3 length: 13
clone size: few
V gene: TRBV4-2

CDR3 DNA: TGTGCCAGCAGCTCGAGACGGGACAGAGAGACCCAGTACTTC
CDR3 protein: CASSSRRDRETQYF
D gene: TRBD1
J gene: TRBJ2-5
CDR3 length: 14
clone size: -
V gene: TRBV7-2

CDR3 DNA: TGTGCCAGCAGCCAAGATTTTTGGCCTAGCGGGAACACAGATACGCAGTATTTT
CDR3 protein: CASSQDFWPSGNTDTQYF
D gene: TRBD2
J gene: TRBJ2-3
CDR3 length: 18
clone size: few
V gene: TRBV14

CDR3 DNA: TGTGCCAGCAGCCCAGAGAAGGGAGGATATCAGCCCCAGCATTTT
CDR3 protein: CASSPEKGGYQPQHF
D gene: -
J gene: TRBJ1-5
CDR3 length: 15
clone size: many
V gene: TRBV7-2

CDR3 DNA: TGCAGTGCTTGGCCGGGACTAGCGGTAGACTACGAGCAGTACTTC
CDR3 protein: CSAWPGLAVDYEQYF
D gene: TRBD2
J gene: TRBJ2-7
CDR3 length: 15
clone size: -
V gene: TRBV20-1

CDR3 DNA: TGTGCCTGGGGAGGACCTTACTTGTCGGGGACTGAAGCTTTCTTT
CDR3 protein: CAWGGPYLSGTEAFF
D gene: -
J gene: TRBJ1-1
CDR3 length: 15
clone size: few
V gene: TRBV30

CDR3 DNA: TGTGCCAGCAGCTTAGACATAAGGCGAGAGACCCAGTACTTC
CDR3 protein: CASSLDIRRETQYF
D gene: -
J gene: TRBJ2-5
CDR3 length: 14
clone size: few
V gene: TRBV7-9

CDR3 DNA: TGTGCCAGCAGTCCTGGACAGGGGCGGTCAGAGACCCAGTACTTC
CDR3 protein: CASSPGQGRSETQYF
D gene: TRBD1
J gene: TRBJ2-5
CDR3 length: 15
clone size: -
V gene: TRBV12-3/TRBV12-4